This is a list of T cell receptor beta chains from one sample in a study of blood T cell repertoires in COVID-19. Here immunoSEQ multiplex PCR was the method, and the copy in TCRdb shows in-frame clones only, minus some. The repertoire holds under 90,000 clones, with 80% to 85% as singletons. The sequenced sample consisted of peripheral blood. The receptors were sampled from a woman over 75 with active or convalescent COVID-19. CDR3s leave out the opening cysteine and the closing phenylalanine or tryptophan. A D gene is named only where the DNA matches it firmly.

J: TRBJ2-2
V: TRBV11-2
D: TRBD1
CDR3: ASRRPGQGNTGELF

J: TRBJ2-7
V: TRBV5-6
D: TRBD1
CDR3: ASESGTEVGEQY

J: TRBJ2-3
V: TRBV10-2
D: TRBD1
CDR3: ASSLQGEGTDTQY

J: TRBJ2-3
V: TRBV20-1
D: NA
CDR3: SARADTQY

J: TRBJ2-7
V: TRBV2
D: NA
CDR3: ASSEKSYEQY

J: TRBJ2-7
V: TRBV12-5
D: NA
CDR3: ASGTSYEQY

J: TRBJ2-3
V: TRBV7-2
D: TRBD2
CDR3: ASSLPVTVGGAPRN

J: TRBJ2-7
V: TRBV7-9
D: NA
CDR3: ASSLGAYEQY

J: TRBJ1-1
V: TRBV2
D: TRBD1
CDR3: ASSPTGTGNTEAF

J: TRBJ1-1
V: TRBV2
D: NA
CDR3: ASSKNQGNTEAF

J: TRBJ2-3
V: TRBV7-9
D: NA
CDR3: ASSLGSRPGSDTQY

J: TRBJ1-2
V: TRBV2
D: NA
CDR3: ASSESAGLYGLSARSYT

J: TRBJ1-1
V: TRBV2
D: NA
CDR3: ASRGPSWGHMNTEAF

J: TRBJ1-2
V: TRBV6-5
D: NA
CDR3: ASSTPTVYGYT

J: TRBJ1-5
V: TRBV5-4
D: NA
CDR3: ASSYGGRSNQPQH

J: TRBJ1-1
V: TRBV4-1
D: NA
CDR3: ASSQDRVANTEAF

J: TRBJ2-3
V: TRBV5-4
D: TRBD1
CDR3: ASSFRGQGASDTQY

J: TRBJ1-2
V: TRBV2
D: TRBD1
CDR3: ASTRDRANYGYT

J: TRBJ2-1
V: TRBV7-7
D: NA
CDR3: ASSRGAGISFNEQF

J: TRBJ2-5
V: TRBV13
D: TRBD2
CDR3: ASSRRLAGQEETQY

J: TRBJ2-3
V: TRBV7-2
D: TRBD1
CDR3: ASSSGQVTDTQY

J: TRBJ2-7
V: TRBV12-3/TRBV12-4
D: TRBD1
CDR3: ASSWTGTEQY

J: TRBJ1-4
V: TRBV4-3
D: NA
CDR3: ASSPPQGTEKLF

J: TRBJ2-2
V: TRBV7-9
D: TRBD2
CDR3: ASSPASGGTGELF

J: TRBJ1-4
V: TRBV27
D: NA
CDR3: ASSPGTNEKLF

J: TRBJ2-7
V: TRBV9
D: NA
CDR3: ASSPPTGLDSYEQY

J: TRBJ1-3
V: TRBV25-1
D: NA
CDR3: ASTRSGSGNTIY

J: TRBJ2-7
V: TRBV6-5
D: TRBD1
CDR3: ASSSGQGPYEQY

J: TRBJ1-5
V: TRBV19
D: TRBD1
CDR3: ASSTGTGVGQPQH